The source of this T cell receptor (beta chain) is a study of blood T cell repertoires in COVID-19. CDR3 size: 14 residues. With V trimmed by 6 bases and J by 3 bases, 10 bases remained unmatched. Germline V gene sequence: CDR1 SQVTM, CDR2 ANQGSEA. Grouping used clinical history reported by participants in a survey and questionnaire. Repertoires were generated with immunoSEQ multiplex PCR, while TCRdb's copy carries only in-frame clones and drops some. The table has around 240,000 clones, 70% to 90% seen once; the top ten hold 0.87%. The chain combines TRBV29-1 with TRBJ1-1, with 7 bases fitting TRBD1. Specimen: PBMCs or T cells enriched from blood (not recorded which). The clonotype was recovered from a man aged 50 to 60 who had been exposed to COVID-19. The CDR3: CSVMGQHADTEAFF. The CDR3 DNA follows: TGCAGCGTGATGGGACAGCATGCGGACACTGAAGCTTTCTTT.